The 18 T cell receptor beta chains given below trace back to one sample, sequenced in a study of shared clonotypes between healthy human individuals. This table comes from immunoSEQ multiplex PCR, and its TCRdb copy is limited to in-frame clones, with some not included. Of about 1.1 million clones listed, more than 75% were seen once; the top ten hold around 0.6%. Sequencing was performed on memory CD4+ T cells from PBMCs. Subset: CD45RA-negative fraction. The origin of the receptors is a man aged 18 to 30 in good health. Some clones in this sample may be carry-over from other donors' samples.

Of note for this clone: The same CDR3 is also encoded by other DNA sequences in this sample. The genes are TRBV6-6 and TRBJ1-1; possibly TRBD1 for D (5 bases). The CDR3 covers 15 residues. V lost 0 bases to trimming and J lost 1 base, with 9 bases between them. Looked up from germline, CDR1 is MNHNY and CDR2 is SVGAGI (reference sequence). The CDR3 nucleotides are TGTGCCAGCAGTTACTCGCAGGGCCGGAACACTGAAGCTTTCTTT. It specifies CASSYSQGRNTEAFF.

The V gene is TRBV27, the J gene TRBJ2-1, with D possibly being TRBD1 (6 bases). The CDR3 spans 16 residues. V was clipped by 3 bases and J by 7 bases, with 19 bases between them. From germline, CDR1 is MNHEY and CDR2 SMNVEV (reference sequence). The CDR3 coding sequence is TGTGCCAGCAGTTTTGCCCCGGGCAGGGGTGGGAATGAGCAGTTCTTC. Translating it yields CASSFAPGRGGNEQFF.

This clone was seen many times. The chain carries TRBV19 and TRBJ1-5; 9 bases agree with TRBD1. In germline, CDR1 is LNHDA, CDR2 SQIVND (reference sequence). CDR3 size: 14 residues. The J segment lost 6 bases and the V segment lost 5 bases, leaving 5 bases of the junction unmatched. CDR3 in DNA: TGTGCCAGTAGTTGGACAGGGGCGGGTCAGCCCCAGCATTTT. This codes for CASSWTGAGQPQHF.

This chain joins TRBV6-5 and TRBJ2-3; the D gene is possibly TRBD2 (5 bases). With 2 bases removed from V and 2 bases from J, the gap between germline ends came to 8 bases. Germline CDR1 and CDR2: MNHEY and SVGAGI. The CDR3 spans 14 residues. CDR3 sequence: CASSYRLATDTQYF. The CDR3 nucleotides are TGTGCCAGCAGTTACCGGCTAGCCACAGATACGCAGTATTTT.

This clone was detected once. This chain joins TRBV19 and TRBJ2-1; D is uncertain. V was pared by 5 bases and J by 3 bases, with 8 bases between. CDR3 length: 13 residues. The V gene's germline CDR1 is LNHDA and CDR2 SQIVND (reference sequence). The CDR3 region has the DNA TGTGCCAGTAGTCCGGCAGTCTACAATGAGCAGTTCTTC. Its protein is CASSPAVYNEQFF.

The J gene is TRBJ2-3, the V gene TRBV11-2; D is possibly TRBD2 (6 bases). CDR1 is SGHAT, CDR2 FQNNGV, per germline. The CDR3 covers 14 residues. Trimming took 0 bases from V and 7 from J, leaving 11 bases between them. Here the CDR3 DNA reads TGTGCCAGCAGCTTAGATCGTCGCGGGAATACGCAGTATTTT. This translates into CASSLDRRGNTQYF.

This chain uses TRBV19 with TRBJ1-5, with D unresolved. Germline assignment: CDR1 LNHDA and CDR2 SQIVND (reference sequence). Trimming left V 0 bases short and J 2 bases short, with 8 bases between. This CDR3 region has 15 residues. CDR3 loop: CASSIEGIGNQPQHF. CDR3 sequence (DNA): TGTGCCAGTAGTATAGAAGGGATAGGCAATCAGCCCCAGCATTTT. The full variable domain, with the rest looked up from reference TRBV19 and TRBJ1-5, is DGGITQSPKYLFRKEGQNVTLSCEQNLNHDAMYWYRQDPGQGLRLIYYSQIVNDFQKGDIAEGYSVSREKKESFPLTVTSAQKNPTAFYLCASSIEGIGNQPQHFGDGTRLSIL.

The rearrangement links TRBV6-5 to TRBJ1-2; 9 bases are a match to TRBD1. Germline assignment: CDR1 MNHEY and CDR2 SVGAGI. The J segment lost 8 bases and the V segment lost 6 bases, leaving 13 bases of the junction unmatched. The CDR3 covers 15 residues. CDR3 coding DNA: TGTGCCAGCAGCCCCGGGACAGGGCTCGGAGGAGGCTACACCTTC. This sequence encodes CASSPGTGLGGGYTF.

About this clone itself: This likely stems from a read error, as it lies one base from a far larger clone. This chain links TRBV29-1 with TRBJ1-1; 9 positions match TRBD1. V gave up 4 bases and J gave up 6 bases; unmatched junction bases: 9. The CDR3 runs 14 residues. The germline V gene has CDR1 SQVTM and CDR2 ANQGSEA. The CDR3 is CSVVGGQGSAEAFF. DNA for the CDR3: TGCAGCGTTGTGGGGGGACAGGGATCCGCTGAAGCTTTCTTT.

This clone has a single count. Other DNA sequences in this specimen translate into the identical CDR3. The V gene is TRBV7-9, the J gene TRBJ2-2; 10 nucleotides agree with TRBD1. The germline CDR1 and CDR2 sequences are SEHNR and FQNEAQ (reference sequence). The CDR3 spans 15 residues. The J segment lost 5 bases and the V segment lost 5 bases, leaving 5 bases of the junction unmatched. The CDR3 region has the DNA TGTGCCAGCAGCCTCCGACAGGGGGCGACCGGGGAGCTGTTTTTT. Translating it yields CASSLRQGATGELFF. Together with reference TRBV7-9 and TRBJ2-2, the CDR3 gives the full variable domain: DTGVSQNPRHKITKRGQNVTFRCDPISEHNRLYWYRQTLGQGPEFLTYFQNEAQLEKSRLLSDRFSAERPKGSFSTLEIQRTEQGDSAMYLCASSLRQGATGELFFGEGSRLTVL.

The chain couples TRBV15 to TRBJ1-5; no clear D. The CDR3 extends over 17 amino acids. CDR1 and CDR2 from the germline V gene are LNHNV and YYDKDF (reference sequence). V gave up 0 bases and J gave up 0 bases, with 12 bases separating them. The DNA of the CDR3 is TGTGCCACCAGCAGAGATTACGGCAGTTATAGCAATCAGCCCCAGCATTTT. Its translation: CATSRDYGSYSNQPQHF.

A note on this clone: A much larger clonotype is one base distant, so this may be a read error. The rearrangement links TRBV19 to TRBJ2-7; D may be TRBD1 (6 bases). Per germline, CDR1 LNHDA and CDR2 SQIVND (reference sequence). The V gene lost 6 bases and the J gene lost 7 bases, with 22 bases spanning the gap. This CDR3 comprises 15 residues. The CDR3 nucleotides are TGTGCCAGTAGGGGAATCGGGACAAGTGGCCTGGAGCAGTACTTC. It specifies CASRGIGTSGLEQYF.

This clone has just one count. The chain links TRBV18 to TRBJ1-3, with 10 bases identical to TRBD1. There are 17 residues in the CDR3. Germline-derived CDR1 and CDR2 are KGHSH and LQKENI. Unmatched junction bases numbered 6, after V lost 2 bases and J lost 2 bases. The chain's CDR3 is CASSPYSGQGTGNTIYF. The DNA of the CDR3 is TGTGCCAGCTCACCATATTCGGGACAGGGGACTGGAAACACCATATATTTT.

Details on this clone: Since a much larger clone is just one base distant, this may be a read error. This chain joins TRBV6-1 and TRBJ1-1; D unclear. Germline CDR1 is MNHNS and CDR2 is SASEGT. V lost 5 bases and J lost 0, with 7 bases in between. The CDR3 runs to 13 residues. Written as DNA, the CDR3 is TGTGCCAGCAGTTTAACCCTGAACACTGAAGCTTTCTTT. Translation: CASSLTLNTEAFF.

The chain joins TRBV6-1 to TRBJ2-5; 7 nucleotides align to TRBD2. Trimming took 3 bases from V and 11 from J; bases not matched to a gene: 15. The germline gives CDR1 MNHNS, CDR2 SASEGT. This CDR3 has 15 amino acids. CDR3 coding DNA: TGTGCCAGCAGTGACCTTTGGAGGGAGGGGTCTTGGCAGTACTTC. Encoded protein: CASSDLWREGSWQYF.

The genes are TRBV5-1 and TRBJ2-6; 12 bases are a match to TRBD2. Germline CDR1 reads SGHRS; CDR2 reads YFSETQ. This CDR3 region has 18 residues. J was trimmed by 3 bases and V by 0 bases; bases with no gene match: 4. CDR3 DNA: TGCGCCAGCAGCTTGGTACTAGCGGGAGGTGGTGGGGCCAACGTCCTGACTTTC. Amino acid sequence: CASSLVLAGGGGANVLTF.

The chain links TRBV7-2 to TRBJ2-1, with 7 bases aligning to TRBD1. Germline V gene lookup returns CDR1 SGHTA and CDR2 FQGNSA. V lost 8 bases and J lost 2; bases outside the gene matches: 3. The CDR3 runs 13 residues. CDR3 bases: TGTGCCAGCCCGGGACAGACCTACAATGAGCAGTTCTTC. Amino acids: CASPGQTYNEQFF.

A word on this clone: This may be a read error, as it is one base from a much larger clone. The rearrangement joins TRBV7-9 to TRBJ2-3; perhaps TRBD2 as D (6 bases). The germline V gene encodes CDR1 SEHNR and CDR2 FQNEAQ (reference sequence). The CDR3 loop spans 14 amino acids. The CDR3 here is CAGSRRLDTDTQYF. The DNA of the CDR3 is TGTGCCGGCAGCCGCAGACTAGACACTGATACGCAGTATTTT. Full variable domain (remainder filled in from reference TRBV7-9 and TRBJ2-3): DTGVSQNPRHKITKRGQNVTFRCDPISEHNRLYWYRQTLGQGPEFLTYFQNEAQLEKSRLLSDRFSAERPKGSFSTLEIQRTEQGDSAMYLCAGSRRLDTDTQYFGPGTRLTVL.